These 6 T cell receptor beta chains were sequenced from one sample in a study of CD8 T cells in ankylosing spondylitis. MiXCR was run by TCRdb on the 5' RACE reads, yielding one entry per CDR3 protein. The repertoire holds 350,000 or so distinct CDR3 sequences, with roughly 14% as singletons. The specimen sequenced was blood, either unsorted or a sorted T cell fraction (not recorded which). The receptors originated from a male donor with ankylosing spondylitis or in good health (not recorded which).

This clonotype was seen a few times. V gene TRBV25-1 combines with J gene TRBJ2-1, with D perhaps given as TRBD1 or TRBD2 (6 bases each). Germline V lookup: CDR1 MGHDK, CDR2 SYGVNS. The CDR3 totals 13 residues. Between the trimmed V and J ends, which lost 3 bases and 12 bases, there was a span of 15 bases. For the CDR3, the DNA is TGTGCCAGCAGTGATAGGGGGGACCCAGGGCAGTTCTTC. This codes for CASSDRGDPGQFF.

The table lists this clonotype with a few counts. For the CDR3, the DNA is TGCAGTGCTGAGCGGGGGTCAGACTACGAGCAGTACTTC. Translation gives CSAERGSDYEQYF. V usage is TRBV20-1 and J usage is TRBJ2-7, with 8 bases identical to TRBD2. The CDR3 is made up of 13 amino acids. V lost 5 bases, J lost 3 bases, and 6 bases stayed unmatched. Germline V gene sequence: CDR1 DFQATT, CDR2 SNEGSKA (reference sequence).

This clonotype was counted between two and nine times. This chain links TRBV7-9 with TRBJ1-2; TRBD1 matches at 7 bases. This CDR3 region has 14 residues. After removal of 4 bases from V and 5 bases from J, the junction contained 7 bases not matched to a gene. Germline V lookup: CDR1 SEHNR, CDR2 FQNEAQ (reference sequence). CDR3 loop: CASSSLGQDYGYTF. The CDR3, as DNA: TGTGCCAGCAGCTCCCTCGGACAGGATTATGGCTACACCTTC.

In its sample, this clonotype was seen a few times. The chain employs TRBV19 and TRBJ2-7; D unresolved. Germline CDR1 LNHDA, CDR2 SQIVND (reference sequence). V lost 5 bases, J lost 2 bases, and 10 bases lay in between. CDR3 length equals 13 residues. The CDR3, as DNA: TGTGCCAGTAGTGCCTACCAACCCTACGAGCAGTACTTC. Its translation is CASSAYQPYEQYF. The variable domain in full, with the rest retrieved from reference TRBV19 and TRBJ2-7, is DGGITQSPKYLFRKEGQNVTLSCEQNLNHDAMYWYRQDPGQGLRLIYYSQIVNDFQKGDIAEGYSVSREKKESFPLTVTSAQKNPTAFYLCASSAYQPYEQYFGPGTRLTVT.

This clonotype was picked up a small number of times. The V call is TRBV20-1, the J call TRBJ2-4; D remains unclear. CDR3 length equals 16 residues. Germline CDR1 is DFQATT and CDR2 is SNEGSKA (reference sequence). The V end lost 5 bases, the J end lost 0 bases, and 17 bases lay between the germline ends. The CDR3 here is CSAPDGHSLAKNIQYF. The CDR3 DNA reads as TGCAGTGCTCCGGACGGCCACAGTTTAGCCAAAAACATTCAGTACTTC.

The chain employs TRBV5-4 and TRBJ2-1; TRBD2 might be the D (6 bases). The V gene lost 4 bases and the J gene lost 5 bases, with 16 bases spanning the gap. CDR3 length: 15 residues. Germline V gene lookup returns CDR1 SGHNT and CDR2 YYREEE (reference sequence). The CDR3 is CASSPGLLSNNEQFF. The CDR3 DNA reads TGTGCCAGCAGCCCTGGACTACTTTCTAACAATGAGCAGTTCTTC.